This TCR beta chain was profiled in a study of human T cells and chemical hapten exposure. The CDR3 sequence is 13 residues long. CDR1 and CDR2 from the germline V gene are SQVTM and ANQGSEA. Time point noted: patch test 3, about 24 weeks after DPC sensitization. Treatment of the sample: therapeutic diphenylcyclopropenone sensitization with weekly scalp DPC. The library attached unique molecular identifiers to individual cDNA molecules. Each CDR3 protein gets one entry after TCRdb re-called the RACE reads with MiXCR. The data hold about 82,000 distinct CDR3 sequences, with approximately 12% observed a single time. This clonotype occurred many times. One end of the junction fails to match germline, which may point to a read error.

The chain links TRBV29-1 to TRBJ1-5; D is uncertain. The receptor's source is a woman in her forties or fifties with alopecia areata. Some clones in this sample may be carry-over from other donors' samples. The material sequenced was whole blood, taken in connection with sensitization to the hapten diphenylcyclopropenone (DPC). Written as DNA, the CDR3 is TGCAGCGTTCAAGACACAAGCAATCAGCCCCAGCATTTT. Its protein product is CSVQDTSNQPQHF.